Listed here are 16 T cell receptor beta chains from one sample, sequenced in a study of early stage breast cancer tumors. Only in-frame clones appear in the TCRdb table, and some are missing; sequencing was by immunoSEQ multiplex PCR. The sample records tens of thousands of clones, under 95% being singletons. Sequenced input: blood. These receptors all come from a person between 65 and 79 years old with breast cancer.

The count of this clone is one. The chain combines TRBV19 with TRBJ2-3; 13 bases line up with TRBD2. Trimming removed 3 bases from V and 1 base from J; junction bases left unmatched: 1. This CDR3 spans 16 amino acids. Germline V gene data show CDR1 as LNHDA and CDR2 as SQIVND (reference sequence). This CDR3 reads CASSIGLAGGTDTQYF. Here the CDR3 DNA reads TGTGCCAGTAGTATCGGACTAGCGGGGGGCACAGATACGCAGTATTTT.

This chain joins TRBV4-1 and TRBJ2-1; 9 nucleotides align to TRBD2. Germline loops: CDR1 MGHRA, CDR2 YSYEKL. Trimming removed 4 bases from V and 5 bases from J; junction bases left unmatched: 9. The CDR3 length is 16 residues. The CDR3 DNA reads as TGCGCCAGCAGCCGCTCAAGCGGGGGGCCCAACAATGAGCAGTTCTTC. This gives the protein CASSRSSGGPNNEQFF.

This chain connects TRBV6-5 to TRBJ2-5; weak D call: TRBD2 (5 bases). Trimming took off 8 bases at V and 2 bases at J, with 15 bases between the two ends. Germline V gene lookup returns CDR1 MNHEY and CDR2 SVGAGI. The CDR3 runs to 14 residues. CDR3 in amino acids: CASRKGLVQETQYF. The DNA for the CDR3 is TGTGCCAGCCGCAAAGGACTGGTTCAAGAGACCCAGTACTTC.

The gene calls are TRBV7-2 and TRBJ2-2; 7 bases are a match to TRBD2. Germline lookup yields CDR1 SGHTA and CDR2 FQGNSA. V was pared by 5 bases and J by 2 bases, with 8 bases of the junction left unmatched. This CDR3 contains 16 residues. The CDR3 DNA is TGTGCCAGCAGCAATAGGGCTAGCGGCAACACCGGGGAGCTGTTTTTT. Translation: CASSNRASGNTGELFF. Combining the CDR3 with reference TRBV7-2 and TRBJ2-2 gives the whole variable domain GAGVSQSPSNKVTEKGKDVELRCDPISGHTALYWYRQSLGQGLEFLIYFQGNSAPDKSGLPSDRFSAERTGGSVSTLTIQRTQQEDSAVYLCASSNRASGNTGELFFGEGSRLTVL.

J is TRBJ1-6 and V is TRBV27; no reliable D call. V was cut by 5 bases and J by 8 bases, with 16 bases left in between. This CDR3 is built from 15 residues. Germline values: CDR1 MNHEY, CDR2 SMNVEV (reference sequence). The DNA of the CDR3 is TGTGCCAGCAGTCGAGATCTCGTATTAGATTCACCCCTCCACTTT. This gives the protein CASSRDLVLDSPLHF.

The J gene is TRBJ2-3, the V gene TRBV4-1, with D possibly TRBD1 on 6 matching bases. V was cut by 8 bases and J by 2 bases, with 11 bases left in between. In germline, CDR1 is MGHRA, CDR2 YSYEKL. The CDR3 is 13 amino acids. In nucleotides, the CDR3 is TGCGCCAGCGGGGGCTGGGACACAGATACGCAGTATTTT. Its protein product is CASGGWDTDTQYF.

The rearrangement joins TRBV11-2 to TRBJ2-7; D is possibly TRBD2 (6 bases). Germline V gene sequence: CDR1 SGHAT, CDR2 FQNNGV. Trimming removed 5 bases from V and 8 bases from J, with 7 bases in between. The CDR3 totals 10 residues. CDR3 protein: CASSGGKQYF. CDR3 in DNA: TGTGCCAGCAGCGGGGGGAAGCAGTACTTC.

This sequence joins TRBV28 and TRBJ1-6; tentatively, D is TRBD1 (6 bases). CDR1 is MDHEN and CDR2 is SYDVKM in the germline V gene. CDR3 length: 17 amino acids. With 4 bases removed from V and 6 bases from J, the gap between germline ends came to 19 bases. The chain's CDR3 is CASSSQIQGPFNSPLHF. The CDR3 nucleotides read TGTGCCAGCAGTTCCCAAATACAGGGCCCATTTAATTCACCCCTCCACTTT.

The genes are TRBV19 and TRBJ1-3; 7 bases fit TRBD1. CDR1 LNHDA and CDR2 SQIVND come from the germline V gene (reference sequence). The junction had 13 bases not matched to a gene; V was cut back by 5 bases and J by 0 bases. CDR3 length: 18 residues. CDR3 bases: TGTGCCAGTAGTGTCCCCCGAGGGGGCGGAAGCTCTGGAAACACCATATATTTT. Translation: CASSVPRGGGSSGNTIYF.

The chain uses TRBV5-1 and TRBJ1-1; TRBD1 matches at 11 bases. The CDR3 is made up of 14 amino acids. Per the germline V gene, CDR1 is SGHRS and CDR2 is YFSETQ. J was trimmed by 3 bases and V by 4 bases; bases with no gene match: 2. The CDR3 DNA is TGCGCCAGCAGCCAGGGACAGGGGGACACTGAAGCTTTCTTT. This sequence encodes CASSQGQGDTEAFF.

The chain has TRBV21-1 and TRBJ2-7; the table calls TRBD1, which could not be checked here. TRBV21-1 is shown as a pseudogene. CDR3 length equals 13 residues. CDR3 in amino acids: CASRHRVCNEQYF. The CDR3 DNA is TGTGCCAGCAGGCACAGGGTATGTAACGAGCAGTACTTC.

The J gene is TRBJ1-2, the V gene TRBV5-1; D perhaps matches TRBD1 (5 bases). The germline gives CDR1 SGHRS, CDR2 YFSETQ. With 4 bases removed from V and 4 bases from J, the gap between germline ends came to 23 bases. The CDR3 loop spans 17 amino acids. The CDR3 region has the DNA TGCGCCAGCAGCCCGATCCGGCCGGAGGGGCTTATCTATGGCTACACCTTC. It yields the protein CASSPIRPEGLIYGYTF.

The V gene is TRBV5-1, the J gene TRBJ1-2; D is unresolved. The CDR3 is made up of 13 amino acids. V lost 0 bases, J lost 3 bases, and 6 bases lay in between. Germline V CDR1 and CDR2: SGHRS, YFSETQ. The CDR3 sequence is CASSLDSYYGYTF. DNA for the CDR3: TGCGCCAGCAGCTTGGACAGTTACTATGGCTACACCTTC.

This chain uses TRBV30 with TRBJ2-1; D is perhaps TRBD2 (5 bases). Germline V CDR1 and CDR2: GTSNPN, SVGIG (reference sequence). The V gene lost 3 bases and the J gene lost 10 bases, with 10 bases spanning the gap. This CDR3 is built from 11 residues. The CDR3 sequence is CAWSLAGEQFF. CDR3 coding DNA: TGTGCCTGGAGCCTAGCCGGAGAGCAGTTCTTC. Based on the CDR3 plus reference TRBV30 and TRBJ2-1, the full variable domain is SQTIHQWPATLVQPVGSPLSLECTVEGTSNPNLYWYRQAAGRGLQLLFYSVGIGQISSEVPQNLSASRPQDRQFILSSKKLLLSDSGFYLCAWSLAGEQFFGPGTRLTVL.

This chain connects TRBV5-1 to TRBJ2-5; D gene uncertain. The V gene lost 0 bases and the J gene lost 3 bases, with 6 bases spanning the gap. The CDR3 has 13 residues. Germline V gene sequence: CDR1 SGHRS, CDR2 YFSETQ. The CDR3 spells CASSLAQKETQYF. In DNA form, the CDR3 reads TGCGCCAGCAGCTTGGCACAAAAAGAGACCCAGTACTTC.

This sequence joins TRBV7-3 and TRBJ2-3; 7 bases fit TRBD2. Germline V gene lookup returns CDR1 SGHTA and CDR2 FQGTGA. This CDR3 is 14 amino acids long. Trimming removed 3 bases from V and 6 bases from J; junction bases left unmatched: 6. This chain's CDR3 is CASSLNAGADTQYF. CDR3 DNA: TGTGCCAGCAGCTTGAATGCGGGAGCGGATACGCAGTATTTT.